These 2 T cell receptor beta chains were sequenced from one sample in a study of blood T cell repertoires in COVID-19. TCRdb's table, derived via immunoSEQ multiplex PCR, lists solely in-frame clones and lacks some. Of approximately 210,000 clones listed, about 90% are singletons. Material: peripheral blood. The origin of the receptors is a man aged 30 to 45 with acute or convalescent COVID-19.

This chain joins TRBV18 and TRBJ2-7; the D gene is possibly TRBD1 (6 bases). CDR1 KGHSH and CDR2 LQKENI come from the germline V gene. The CDR3 has 14 residues. Trimming took 5 bases from V and 1 from J, leaving 12 bases between them. This CDR3 is CASSTNRVSYEQYF. The CDR3 DNA reads as TGTGCCAGCTCAACGAACAGGGTTTCCTACGAGCAGTACTTC.

The chain has TRBV19 and TRBJ2-5; 10 bases line up with TRBD2. The V gene end was trimmed by 3 bases and the J gene end by 4 bases; junction bases not matched to a gene: 8. Germline-derived CDR1 and CDR2 are LNHDA and SQIVND (reference sequence). The CDR3 runs 16 residues. This chain's CDR3 is CASSIWSGGAGETQYF. In DNA form, the CDR3 reads TGTGCCAGTAGTATTTGGAGCGGGGGGGCCGGAGAGACCCAGTACTTC.